Described below is a single T cell receptor (beta chain) sequence and its context. The target antigen is unknown. The data stem from a study of post-analysis software for immune sequencing data. Study-level findings and limits: Normalized Chao1 diversity in multiple sclerosis patients fell significantly below that of controls. F-measure co-clustering was strong for batch-matched samples. Patients had higher frequencies than controls of about five TRBV segments, including TRBV5-6, TRBV5-1 and TRBV20-1.

The TCR beta cDNA libraries contained unique molecular identifiers. Roughly 470,000 cDNA molecules came from around 1 to 9.1 million T cells. TCRdb passed the PCR reads through MiXCR, listing each CDR3 protein once. The data show hundreds of thousands of distinct CDR3 sequences, with 53% seen just once and roughly 4.4% held by the top ten. Trimming at V came to 2 bases and at J to 4 bases, leaving 11 bases not matched to a gene. The CDR3 consists of 19 residues. The origin of this receptor is a girl aged 10-17 years with multiple sclerosis. The J gene is TRBJ2-3, the V gene TRBV12-3 or TRBV12-4; 14 bases agree with TRBD2. The sequenced material came from blood. CDR3 bases: TGTGCCAGCAGTTTAAGACTAGCGGGGGGGCCTGTATCTCCAGATACGCAGTATTTT. It yields the protein CASSLRLAGGPVSPDTQYF.